The present TCR beta chain was sequenced within a study of CD8 T cells in ankylosing spondylitis. This clonotype appeared many times. Molecular-barcoded quantitative 5'-RACE produced these TCR beta libraries. TCRdb independently ran MiXCR on the 5' RACE reads; one entry per CDR3 protein. Altogether about 130,000 distinct CDR3 sequences are present, 9.3% being singletons, with the ten largest covering about 3.6%. Material for sequencing was blood, either unsorted or a sorted T cell fraction (not recorded which). The clonotype comes from a male donor with ankylosing spondylitis or in good health (not recorded which).

CDR3 bases: TGTGCCAGCAGCCCTTCCAAGTTGGCGAACACCGGGGAGCTGTTTTTT. Translated, it gives CASSPSKLANTGELFF. The chain recombines TRBV7-9 with TRBJ2-2; D is unclear. Trimming shortened V by 5 bases and J by 0 bases, and 13 bases separated the two germline ends. Germline CDR1 is SEHNR and CDR2 is FQNEAQ (reference sequence). The CDR3 is 16 residues long.